These 3 T cell receptor beta chains were sequenced from one sample in a study of T-cell reconstitution after alpha-beta-depleted transplantation in children. It was with unique molecular identifiers that the TCRbeta library was prepared. TCRdb re-derived calls from the PCR reads in MiXCR, one entry per CDR3 protein. The sample contains under 70,000 distinct CDR3 sequences, roughly 11% of which appear only once. The sample consisted of PBMCs, taken before TCRalphabeta/CD19-depleted stem cell transplant. The receptors were gathered from a boy younger than 18 with acute myeloid leukemia, due to receive a stem cell transplant.

This clonotype was seen repeatedly, ten times or more. The CDR3 DNA sequence: TGTGCCAGCAGCTTAAGCCTAGCGGGCGGTGAGCAGTTCTTC. Its protein product is CASSLSLAGGEQFF. The chain employs TRBV7-3 and TRBJ2-1, with TRBD2 matching over 8 bases. Germline values: CDR1 SGHTA, CDR2 FQGTGA. The CDR3 covers 14 residues. V gave up 1 base and J gave up 9 bases; unmatched junction bases: 5.

The sample holds many counts of this clonotype. V is TRBV5-1 and J is TRBJ2-1; tentatively, D is TRBD2 (5 bases). Germline loops: CDR1 SGHRS, CDR2 YFSETQ. This CDR3 has 16 residues. V gave up 5 bases and J gave up 0 bases, with 15 bases separating them. This CDR3 reads CASSSEAASSYNEQFF. The DNA of the CDR3 is TGCGCCAGCAGTTCGGAGGCGGCGAGCTCCTACAATGAGCAGTTCTTC.

The chain recombines TRBV12-3 or TRBV12-4 with TRBJ2-6, with TRBD1 as a possible D gene (6 bases). This CDR3 has 19 residues. The CDR3 sequence: CTCSPGTWLRSSGANVLTF. In DNA, the CDR3 is TGTACCTGCAGTCCCGGGACATGGCTGAGAAGCTCTGGGGCCAACGTCCTGACTTTC.